The T cell receptor beta chain under discussion was sequenced for a study of blood T cells in healthy people across ages. This clonotype was recorded a few times. The study isolated at least 7 million PBMCs from each sample. The use of a sample-barcoded 5' primer and a J-beta primer mix characterized a second PCR of roughly 7 to 11 cycles. Through a template-switch adaptor with 12 random nucleotides, each cDNA molecule received a tag. TCRdb recomputed calls from the 5' RACE reads with MiXCR, one row per CDR3 protein. Of 1.5 million to 2 million distinct CDR3 sequences listed, roughly 52% are singletons. This clonotype was sampled from a woman aged 35 to 49 in good health. Sequenced sample: blood.

CDR3 sequence reads: CASSLGVLGNQPQHF. Written as DNA, the CDR3 is TGTGCCAGCAGCTTGGGCGTGTTGGGCAATCAGCCCCAGCATTTT. This sequence joins TRBV5-6 and TRBJ1-5; D is unresolved. The germline CDR1 and CDR2 sequences are SGHDT and YYEEEE. CDR3 length: 15 residues. Trimming removed 0 bases at V and 2 bases at J, with 9 bases between.